This T cell receptor (beta chain) originates from a study of shared clonotypes between healthy human individuals. Study in general: CD4 naive cells filled three plates per donor, CD4 memory three, CD8 naive two and CD8 memory one.

Details on this clone: Its antigen is undetermined.

The study separated CD4+ cells into CD45RA+ naive and CD45RA-negative memory subsets. Looked up from germline, CDR1 is SNHLY and CDR2 is FYNNEI. The ends were cut back, 2 bases at V and 5 bases at J, with 10 bases in the middle. This CDR3 spans 14 amino acids. Study findings and constraints: It was the few donors that limited the genetic and exposure-history diversity represented. Apart from blood, nothing was sampled; tissue repertoires likely differ.

The repertoire was sequenced with immunoSEQ multiplex PCR; TCRdb's copy has only in-frame clones and lacks some. Among about 2.4 million clones listed, more than 80% were seen once. V gene TRBV2 combines with J gene TRBJ1-5; D might be TRBD1 (5 bases). This TCR was recovered from a man younger than 30 in good health. The specimen was naive CD4+ T cells sorted from blood. Described subset: CD45RA+ positively selected. For the CDR3, the DNA is TGTGCCAGCAGTGAACAGGGCCAGGATCAGCCCCAGCATTTT. Residues: CASSEQGQDQPQHF. The full variable domain, in which reference TRBV2 and TRBJ1-5 provide the parts outside the CDR3, is EPEVTQTPSHQVTQMGQEVILRCVPISNHLYFYWYRQILGQKVEFLVSFYNNEISEKSEIFDDQFSVERPDGSNFTLKIRSTKLEDSAMYFCASSEQGQDQPQHFGDGTRLSIL.